These 21 T cell receptor beta chains originate from one sample sequenced in a study of T cell repertoires in cytomegalovirus infection (dated by TCRdb to between 2019 and 2020). Antigens for these TCRs are unknown. Sequencing was performed on an Illumina HiSeq 1500. The public reads were reanalyzed by TCRdb: fastp trimming at Q25, MiXCR alignment, in-frame beta chains only. Records with the same CDR3 protein are collapsed into one entry carrying the most frequent genes and DNA. Present in this sample are 150,000 or so distinct CDR3 sequences, roughly a fifth of which were seen just once. 25% of the sample is held by the ten biggest clonotypes. The treatment or condition tag for this specimen amounts to: in vitro stimulation with specific CMV peptide epitopes to enrich CMV-specific T cells. Sequenced here: CD8+ T cells from cultured PBMCs, sampled from culture after CMV antigen stimulation. All receptors come from a human donor in good health (CMV status not recorded). Some clones in this sample may be carry-over from other donors' samples.

For the CDR3, the DNA is TGTGCCAGCAGCCCTACGGACAAGAACACTGAAGCTTTCTTT. The encoded protein is CASSPTDKNTEAFF. The chain couples TRBV7-9 to TRBJ1-1, with D perhaps TRBD1 (5 bases). The CDR3 runs to 14 residues. V lost 5 bases, J lost 1 base, and 11 bases lay in between. Germline-derived CDR1 and CDR2 are SEHNR and FQNEAQ (reference sequence).

The genes are TRBV7-9 and TRBJ2-6, with a possible D match to TRBD1 (6 bases). The CDR3 extends over 16 amino acids. V was clipped by 5 bases and J by 0 bases, with 11 bases between them. Germline lookup yields CDR1 SEHNR and CDR2 FQNEAQ (reference sequence). The CDR3 here is CASSTTQGSGANVLTF. CDR3 coding DNA: TGTGCCAGCAGCACCACACAGGGCTCTGGGGCCAACGTCCTGACTTTC.

The genes are TRBV7-6 and TRBJ1-4; 7 positions agree with TRBD1. Looked up from germline, CDR1 is SGHVS and CDR2 is FNYEAQ. CDR3 size: 18 residues. V gave up 11 bases and J gave up 5 bases; unmatched junction bases: 23. DNA of the CDR3: TGTGCCTCGCCAAGGGACAGACGAATTATGCGACCGAATGAAAAACTGTTTTTT. Amino acid sequence: CASPRDRRIMRPNEKLFF.

This clonotype was picked up a small number of times. The rearrangement links TRBV7-9 to TRBJ2-1; 13 nucleotides match TRBD2. This CDR3 comprises 17 residues. Germline values: CDR1 SEHNR, CDR2 FQNEAQ (reference sequence). Unmatched junction bases numbered 8, after V lost 4 bases and J lost 5 bases. This CDR3 is CASSSTSGGTYNNEQFF. CDR3 nucleotides: TGTGCCAGCAGCTCGACTAGCGGGGGGACATATAACAATGAGCAGTTCTTC.

V gene TRBV7-9 combines with J gene TRBJ1-5, with 10 nucleotides matching TRBD1. Germline values: CDR1 SEHNR, CDR2 FQNEAQ (reference sequence). After removal of 4 bases from V and 7 bases from J, the junction contained 4 bases not matched to a gene. This CDR3 has 14 residues. DNA for the CDR3: TGTGCCAGCAGCTCCGGACAGGGGGACCAGCCCCAGCATTTT. Protein: CASSSGQGDQPQHF. Variable domain in full (rest from reference TRBV7-9 and TRBJ1-5): DTGVSQNPRHKITKRGQNVTFRCDPISEHNRLYWYRQTLGQGPEFLTYFQNEAQLEKSRLLSDRFSAERPKGSFSTLEIQRTEQGDSAMYLCASSSGQGDQPQHFGDGTRLSIL.

This clonotype has only a few counts. The chain carries TRBV7-2 and TRBJ1-1; D gene unclear. This CDR3 contains 12 residues. V lost 1 base and J 3 bases, leaving 3 bases between the germline ends. Looked up from germline, CDR1 is SGHTA and CDR2 is FQGNSA. The CDR3 here is CASSLDHTEAFF. The CDR3 DNA reads as TGTGCCAGCAGCTTAGACCACACTGAAGCTTTCTTT. The full variable domain, rest sourced from reference TRBV7-2 and TRBJ1-1, is GAGVSQSPSNKVTEKGKDVELRCDPISGHTALYWYRQSLGQGLEFLIYFQGNSAPDKSGLPSDRFSAERTGGSVSTLTIQRTQQEDSAVYLCASSLDHTEAFFGQGTRLTVV.

The chain is built from TRBV7-7 and TRBJ2-7; a possible D gene is TRBD1 (6 bases). Trimming shortened V by 5 bases and J by 3 bases, and 14 bases separated the two germline ends. Germline CDR1 reads SSHAT; CDR2 reads FNYEAQ (reference sequence). This CDR3 contains 14 residues. The CDR3 sequence is CASSHGPGDYEQYF. The CDR3, as DNA: TGTGCCAGCAGCCACGGCCCAGGGGACTACGAGCAGTACTTC.

The chain uses TRBV12-5 and TRBJ2-1, with 8 nucleotides matching TRBD2. The V and J ends lost 0 bases and 0 bases, in that order; junction bases with no gene match: 1. Germline CDR1 is LGHNT and CDR2 is FRNRAP. This CDR3 spans 16 amino acids. The CDR3 nucleotides read TGTGCTAGTGGTTTGGTTACTAGCGGCTCCTACAATGAGCAGTTCTTC. It translates to CASGLVTSGSYNEQFF. Full variable domain (missing parts from reference TRBV12-5 and TRBJ2-1): DARVTQTPRHKVTEMGQEVTMRCQPILGHNTVFWYRQTMMQGLELLAYFRNRAPLDDSGMPKDRFSAEMPDATLATLKIQPSEPRDSAVYFCASGLVTSGSYNEQFFGPGTRLTVL.

This chain connects TRBV7-6 to TRBJ2-2, with 14 bases aligning to TRBD2. In germline, CDR1 is SGHVS, CDR2 FNYEAQ. CDR3 length equals 16 residues. V lost 3 bases, J lost 6 bases, and 3 bases stayed unmatched. The CDR3 is CASSLTSGGAAGELFF. Written as DNA, the CDR3 is TGTGCCAGCAGCTTGACTAGCGGGGGGGCTGCCGGGGAGCTGTTTTTT.

In this sample, this clonotype turned up many times. The chain recombines TRBV7-2 with TRBJ1-2; TRBD1 matches at 8 bases. Trimming took 5 bases from V and 4 from J; bases not matched to a gene: 6. This CDR3 has 14 amino acids. Per the germline V gene, CDR1 is SGHTA and CDR2 is FQGNSA. The CDR3, as DNA: TGTGCCAGCAGCCCCGCCGGGACAGGCTATGGCTACACCTTC. Translation gives CASSPAGTGYGYTF.

There are many counts of this clonotype. V usage is TRBV6-1 and J usage is TRBJ1-2; no clear D gene. This CDR3 region has 11 residues. The V gene lost 3 bases and the J gene lost 11 bases, with 10 bases spanning the gap. The germline gives CDR1 MNHNS, CDR2 SASEGT. CDR3 DNA: TGTGCCAGCAGTGACCTGGGCGGGTACACCTTC. This codes for CASSDLGGYTF.

The table lists this clonotype with a few counts. The chain combines TRBV20-1 with TRBJ2-3; 8 bases agree with TRBD2. V trimming: 0 bases; J trimming: 5 bases; junction bases outside the gene matches: 16. Germline V gene sequence: CDR1 DFQATT, CDR2 SNEGSKA (reference sequence). The length of the CDR3 is 18 residues. CDR3 sequence: CSARENPRSGGAGDTQYF. Here the CDR3 DNA reads TGCAGTGCTAGAGAGAATCCCCGCTCCGGGGGGGCCGGAGATACGCAGTATTTT.

The table lists this clonotype with a few counts. This chain links TRBV12-3 or TRBV12-4 with TRBJ2-1; TRBD2 is a possible D gene (6 bases). This CDR3 spans 14 amino acids. Trimming stripped 10 bases from V and 0 bases from J, with 13 bases between. This CDR3 reads CAILLGSSYNEQFF. The CDR3, as DNA: TGTGCCATCCTCCTCGGGAGCTCCTACAATGAGCAGTTCTTC.

CDR3: CASTSGTGDADTQYF. In nucleotides, the CDR3 is TGTGCCAGTACCTCCGGGACAGGGGATGCAGATACGCAGTATTTT. The rearrangement joins TRBV19 to TRBJ2-3; TRBD1 agrees at 10 bases. Germline loops: CDR1 LNHDA, CDR2 SQIVND (reference sequence). This CDR3 region has 15 residues. V lost 7 bases, J lost 4 bases, and 8 bases stayed unmatched.

The chain links TRBV2 to TRBJ2-1, with D possibly being TRBD1 (5 bases). The germline gives CDR1 SNHLY, CDR2 FYNNEI. The CDR3 extends over 15 amino acids. V shed 2 bases and J shed 4 bases, with 12 bases lying between them. The CDR3 DNA reads TGTGCCAGCAGTGAAATCACAGGTGGTTACAATGAGCAGTTCTTC. Amino acid sequence: CASSEITGGYNEQFF.

The genes are TRBV27 and TRBJ1-2, with unresolved D. Per germline, CDR1 MNHEY and CDR2 SMNVEV (reference sequence). This CDR3 is 13 amino acids long. Trimming took off 2 bases at V and 9 bases at J, with 13 bases between the two ends. The CDR3 sequence is CASSLTALGSYTF. The DNA of the CDR3 is TGTGCCAGCAGTTTAACTGCTTTGGGAAGCTACACCTTC.

The rearrangement uses TRBV6-2 or TRBV6-3 and TRBJ1-5; D perhaps matches TRBD1 (6 bases). This CDR3 spans 16 amino acids. The germline V gene has CDR1 MNHEY and CDR2 SVGEGT. V gave up 4 bases and J gave up 4 bases, with 17 bases separating them. The CDR3 DNA sequence: TGTGCCAGCAGTTTTGTACCGGGACAAGGGAATCAGCCCCAGCATTTT. Encoded protein: CASSFVPGQGNQPQHF.

The V call is TRBV7-2, the J call TRBJ1-4, with 7 positions matching TRBD1. V lost 1 base to trimming and J lost 8 bases; unmatched junction nucleotides: 7. This CDR3 has 15 amino acids. Germline V gene lookup returns CDR1 SGHTA and CDR2 FQGNSA. CDR3 nucleotides: TGTGCCAGCAGCTTAGGACAGGGCAAGGGCGAAAAACTGTTTTTT. It encodes CASSLGQGKGEKLFF.

The rearrangement joins TRBV7-2 to TRBJ1-1; 8 bases fit TRBD1. Germline V gene lookup returns CDR1 SGHTA and CDR2 FQGNSA. CDR3 length: 16 amino acids. V was pared by 5 bases and J by 3 bases, with 11 bases of the junction left unmatched. DNA for the CDR3: TGTGCCAGCAGCCCACTCCGGACAGGGAGGGACACTGAAGCTTTCTTT. Amino acids: CASSPLRTGRDTEAFF.

The chain carries TRBV7-2 and TRBJ2-1, with TRBD2 as a possible D gene (5 bases). This CDR3 contains 15 residues. From germline, CDR1 is SGHTA and CDR2 FQGNSA. V was pared by 5 bases and J by 9 bases, with 20 bases between. CDR3 DNA sequence: TGTGCCAGCAGCGTACTGGACTGGACGCGCAGTGAGCAGTTCTTC. It translates to CASSVLDWTRSEQFF.

The chain is built from TRBV12-3 or TRBV12-4 and TRBJ1-1; D uncertain. The CDR3 runs to 13 residues. Trimming took off 6 bases at V and 1 base at J, with 9 bases between the two ends. In DNA form, the CDR3 reads TGTGCCAGCAGGGGAACAGCGAACACTGAAGCTTTCTTT. Protein product: CASRGTANTEAFF.